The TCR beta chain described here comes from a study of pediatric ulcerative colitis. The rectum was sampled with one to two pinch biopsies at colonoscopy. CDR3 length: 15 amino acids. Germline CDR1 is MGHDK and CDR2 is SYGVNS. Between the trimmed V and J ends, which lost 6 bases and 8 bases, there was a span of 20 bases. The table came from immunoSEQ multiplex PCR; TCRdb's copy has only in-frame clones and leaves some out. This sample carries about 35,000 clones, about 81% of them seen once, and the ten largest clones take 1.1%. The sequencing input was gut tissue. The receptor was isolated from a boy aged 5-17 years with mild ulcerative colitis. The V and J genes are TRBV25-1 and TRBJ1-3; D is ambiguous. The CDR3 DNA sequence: TGTGCCAGCAGGATCCCCCAGGCAAAAAGATACACCATATATTTT. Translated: CASRIPQAKRYTIYF.